Detailed here is one T cell receptor (beta chain). Its specific antigen is unknown. Per-base qualities were not stored, and no clone one base away is much larger. Participants in the prospective study were aged 18 to 89 years, lived in over 20 United States geographic areas, and enrolled through a virtual design. In the prospective study, cohorts were assigned on the basis of participant-reported clinical history obtained from a screening survey and a study questionnaire. Recovered participants in ImmuneRACE Cohort 3 were defined as having two consecutive negative NP/OP PCR tests, clearance from a healthcare professional, or resolution of symptoms. In the prospective study, whole blood, serum and a nasopharyngeal or oropharyngeal swab were collected from each participant by mobile phlebotomists. Over a 2-month period, participants in the prospective study had the option of providing additional blood draws and questionnaires. Prospective study blood samples were shipped either frozen or at room temperature before DNA extraction.

The sample originates from a study of blood T cell repertoires in COVID-19 (dated by TCRdb to the early 2020s). Background on the whole study: Collaborator samples came from the United States, Italy and Spain and covered acute and convalescent phases of COVID-19. The prospective study material was composed of cDNA or gDNA derived from T cells, B-cell-depleted T cells, or PBMCs. Samples came from the ongoing ImmuneRACE study (first 160 participants) plus 1,254 subjects from 6 global collaborators. The repertoires were made available in a free public database intended to serve as a resource for research on the immune response to SARS-CoV-2. Where HLA class I and class II types were available, the types were taken from metadata supplied by the sample provider, not from assay-based typing. The dataset comprised deeply sampled blood TCRbeta repertoires from subjects exposed to, actively infected with, or recovered from COVID-19. The sample metadata nearly always contained a de-identified subject ID, COVID-19 status, age in years and sex. Points the paper makes about the study in general: The amount of clinical and demographic metadata varied by source and participant and was provided uncurated.

The immunoSEQ Assay, a bias-controlled multiplex PCR, was used to amplify TCRbeta CDR3 regions from genomic DNA. The published analysis was carried out like this. Nucleated cell counts per sample were estimated from amplification of reference gene primers within the assay. To quantify the absolute abundance of each unique TCRbeta CDR3 rearrangement, sequence reads were collapsed and filtered. For each sample, productive Simpson clonality was calculated as the square root of Simpson's diversity index across productive rearrangements. TCRdb obtained this table from immuneACCESS and retained in-frame rearrangements with V and J assigned. These tables miss some clones; where compared with another copy, unresolved V genes account for less than half of the shortfall, and the remainder is unexplained. V and J calls and clone size are copied from that table; D and trimming were computed from the DNA. A total of about 300,000 clones appear in this sample, just over 85% of them only once. About 10% of the sample comes from the top ten.

CDR1 SEHNR and CDR2 FQNEAQ were looked up in the germline V gene (reference sequence). The V end loses 5 bases and the J end loses 8 bases, and a stretch of 19 bases separates them. The CDR3 runs 15 amino acids, cysteine and phenylalanine included. Only the CDR3 DNA stays, 45 bases, in frame from base 1. The sequencing sample was made of PBMCs or T cells enriched from blood (not recorded which). The clonotype comes from a young woman who had recovered from COVID-19. Recombination connected TRBV7-9 to TRBJ2-1; TRBD2 could be the D gene, as 6 bases match. The CDR3 region reads CASSLRDSDHYEQFF. In nucleotide form, the sequence is TGTGCCAGCAGCCTCCGGGACTCCGACCACTATGAGCAGTTCTTC.